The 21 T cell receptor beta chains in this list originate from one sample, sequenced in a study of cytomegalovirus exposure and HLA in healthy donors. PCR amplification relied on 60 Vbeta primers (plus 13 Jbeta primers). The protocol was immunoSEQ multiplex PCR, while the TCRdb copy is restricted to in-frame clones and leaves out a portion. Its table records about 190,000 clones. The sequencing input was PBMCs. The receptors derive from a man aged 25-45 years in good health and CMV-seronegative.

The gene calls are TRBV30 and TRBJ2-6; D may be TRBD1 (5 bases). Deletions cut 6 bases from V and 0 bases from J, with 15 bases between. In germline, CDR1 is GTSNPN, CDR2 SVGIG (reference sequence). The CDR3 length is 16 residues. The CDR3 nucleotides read TGTGCCTGTTTTGACAGTACTTACTCTGGGGCCAACGTCCTGACTTTC. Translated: CACFDSTYSGANVLTF.

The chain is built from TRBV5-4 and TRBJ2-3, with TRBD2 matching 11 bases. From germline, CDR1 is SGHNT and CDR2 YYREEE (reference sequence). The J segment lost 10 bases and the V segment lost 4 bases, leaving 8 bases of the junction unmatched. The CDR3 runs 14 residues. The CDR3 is CASSPLTSGNAQYF. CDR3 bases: TGTGCCAGCAGCCCCCTGACTAGCGGGAACGCGCAGTATTTT. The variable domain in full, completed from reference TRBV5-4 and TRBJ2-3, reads ETGVTQSPTHLIKTRGQQVTLRCSSQSGHNTVSWYQQALGQGPQFIFQYYREEENGRGNFPPRFSGLQFPNYSSELNVNALELDDSALYLCASSPLTSGNAQYFGPGTRLTVL.

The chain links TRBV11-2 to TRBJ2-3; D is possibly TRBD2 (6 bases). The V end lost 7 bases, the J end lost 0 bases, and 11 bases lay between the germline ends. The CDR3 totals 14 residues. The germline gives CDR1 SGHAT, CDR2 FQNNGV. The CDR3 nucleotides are TGTGCCAGCAAGACCGGGAGAAGCACAGATACGCAGTATTTT. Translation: CASKTGRSTDTQYF.

The CDR3 DNA reads TGTGCCAGTAGTCGGCTCGGGTCGGGGGTCTACGAGCAGTACTTC. The encoded protein is CASSRLGSGVYEQYF. The rearrangement joins TRBV19 to TRBJ2-7; TRBD2 is a possible D gene (6 bases). The ends were cut back, 5 bases at V and 3 bases at J, with 17 bases in the middle. CDR1 and CDR2 from the germline V gene are LNHDA and SQIVND (reference sequence). The CDR3 is 15 amino acids. The entire variable domain, with the rest obtained from reference TRBV19 and TRBJ2-7, is as follows: DGGITQSPKYLFRKEGQNVTLSCEQNLNHDAMYWYRQDPGQGLRLIYYSQIVNDFQKGDIAEGYSVSREKKESFPLTVTSAQKNPTAFYLCASSRLGSGVYEQYFGPGTRLTVT.

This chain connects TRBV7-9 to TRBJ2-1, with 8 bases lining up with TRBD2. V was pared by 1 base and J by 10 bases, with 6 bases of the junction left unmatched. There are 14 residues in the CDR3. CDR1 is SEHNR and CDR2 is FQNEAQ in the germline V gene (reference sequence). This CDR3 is CASSLDGGAREQFF. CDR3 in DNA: TGTGCCAGCAGCTTAGACGGGGGGGCACGAGAGCAGTTCTTC.

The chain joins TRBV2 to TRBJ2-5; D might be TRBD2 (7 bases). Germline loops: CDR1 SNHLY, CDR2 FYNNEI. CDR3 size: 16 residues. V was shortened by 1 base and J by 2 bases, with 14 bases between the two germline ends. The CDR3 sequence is CASSEEGGAGQETQYF. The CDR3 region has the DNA TGTGCCAGCAGTGAAGAAGGGGGGGCTGGTCAAGAGACCCAGTACTTC.

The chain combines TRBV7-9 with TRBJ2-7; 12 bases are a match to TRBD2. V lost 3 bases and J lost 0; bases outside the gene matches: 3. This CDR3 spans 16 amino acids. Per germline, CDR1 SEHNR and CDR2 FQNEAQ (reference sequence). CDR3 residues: CASSFGLAGTSYEQYF. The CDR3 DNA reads TGTGCCAGCAGCTTTGGACTAGCGGGGACCTCCTACGAGCAGTACTTC.

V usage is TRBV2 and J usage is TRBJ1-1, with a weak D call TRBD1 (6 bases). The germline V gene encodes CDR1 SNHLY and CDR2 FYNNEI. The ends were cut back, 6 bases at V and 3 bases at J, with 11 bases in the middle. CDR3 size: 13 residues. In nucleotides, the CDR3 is TGTGCCAGCAGGGGGGACACTGACACTGAAGCTTTCTTT. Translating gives CASRGDTDTEAFF.

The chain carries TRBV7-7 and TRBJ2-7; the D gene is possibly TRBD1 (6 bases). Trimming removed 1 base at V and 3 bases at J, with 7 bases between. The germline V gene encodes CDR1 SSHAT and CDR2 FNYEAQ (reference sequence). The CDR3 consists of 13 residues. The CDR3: CASSLEQGYEQYF. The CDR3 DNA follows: TGTGCCAGCAGCTTAGAACAGGGCTACGAGCAGTACTTC.

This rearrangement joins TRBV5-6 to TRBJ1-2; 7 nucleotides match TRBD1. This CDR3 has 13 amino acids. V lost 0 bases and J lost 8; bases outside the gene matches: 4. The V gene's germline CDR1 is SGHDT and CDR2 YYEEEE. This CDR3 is CASSLGRGHGYTF. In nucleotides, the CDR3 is TGTGCCAGCAGCTTGGGAAGGGGGCACGGCTACACCTTC.

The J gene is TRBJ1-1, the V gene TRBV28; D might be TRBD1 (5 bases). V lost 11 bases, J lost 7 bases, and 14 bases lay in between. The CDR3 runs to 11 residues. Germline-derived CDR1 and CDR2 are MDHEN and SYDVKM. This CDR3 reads CAGGGPREAFF. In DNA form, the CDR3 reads TGTGCCGGGGGAGGGCCCCGTGAAGCTTTCTTT.

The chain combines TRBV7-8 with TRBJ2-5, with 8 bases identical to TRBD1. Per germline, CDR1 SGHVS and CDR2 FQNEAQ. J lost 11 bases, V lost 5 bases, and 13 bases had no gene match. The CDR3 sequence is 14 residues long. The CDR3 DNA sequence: TGTGCCAGCAGCCAGCAGGGGGCCGGTGGAGAGCAGTACTTC. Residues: CASSQQGAGGEQYF.

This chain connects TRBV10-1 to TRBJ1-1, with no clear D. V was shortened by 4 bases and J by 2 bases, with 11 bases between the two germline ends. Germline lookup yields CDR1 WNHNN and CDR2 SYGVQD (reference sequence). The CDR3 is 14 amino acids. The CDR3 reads CASSVDRGNTEAFF. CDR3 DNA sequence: TGCGCCAGCAGTGTAGACCGAGGTAACACTGAAGCTTTCTTT.

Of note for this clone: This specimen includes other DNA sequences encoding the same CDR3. CDR3 in amino acids: CASSIGGAYEQYF. For the CDR3, the DNA is TGTGCCAGTAGTATTGGGGGGGCTTACGAGCAGTACTTC. This chain connects TRBV19 to TRBJ2-7; possibly TRBD2 for D (7 bases). The V gene lost 3 bases and the J gene lost 4 bases, with 10 bases spanning the gap. Germline CDR1 is LNHDA and CDR2 is SQIVND (reference sequence). CDR3 size: 13 residues.

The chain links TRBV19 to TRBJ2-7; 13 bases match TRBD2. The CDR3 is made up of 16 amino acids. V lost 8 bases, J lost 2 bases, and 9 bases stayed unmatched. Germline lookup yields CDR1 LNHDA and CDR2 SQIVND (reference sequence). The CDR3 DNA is TGTGCCAGTGGGGAGGGACTAGCGGGAAGAACCTACGAGCAGTACTTC. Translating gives CASGEGLAGRTYEQYF.

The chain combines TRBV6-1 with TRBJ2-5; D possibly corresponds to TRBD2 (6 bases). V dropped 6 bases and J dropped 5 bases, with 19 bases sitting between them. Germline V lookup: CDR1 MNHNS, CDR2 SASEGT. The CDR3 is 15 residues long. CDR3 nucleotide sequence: TGTGCCAGCAGCCGAACCGGGACTTCTAAGGAGACCCAGTACTTC. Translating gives CASSRTGTSKETQYF.

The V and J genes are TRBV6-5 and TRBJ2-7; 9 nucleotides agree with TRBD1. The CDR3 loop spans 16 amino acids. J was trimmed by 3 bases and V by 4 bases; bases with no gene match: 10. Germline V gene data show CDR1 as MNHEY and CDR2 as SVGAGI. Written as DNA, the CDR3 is TGTGCCAGCAGTTCTCAGACAGGGGGAAGCAACTACGAGCAGTACTTC. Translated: CASSSQTGGSNYEQYF.

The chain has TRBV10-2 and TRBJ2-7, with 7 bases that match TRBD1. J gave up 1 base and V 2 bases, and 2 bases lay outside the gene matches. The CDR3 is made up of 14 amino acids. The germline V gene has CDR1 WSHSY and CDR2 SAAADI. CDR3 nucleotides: TGCGCCAGCAGTGAGCCGGGACAGTCCTACGAGCAGTACTTC. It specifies CASSEPGQSYEQYF.

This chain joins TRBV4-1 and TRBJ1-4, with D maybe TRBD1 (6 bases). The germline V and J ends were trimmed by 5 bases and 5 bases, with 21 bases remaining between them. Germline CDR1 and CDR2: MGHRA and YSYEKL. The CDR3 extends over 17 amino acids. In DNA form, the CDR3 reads TGCGCCAGCAGCTCCTCCCTCGGGCGGCAGGGGAATGAAAAACTGTTTTTT. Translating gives CASSSSLGRQGNEKLFF.

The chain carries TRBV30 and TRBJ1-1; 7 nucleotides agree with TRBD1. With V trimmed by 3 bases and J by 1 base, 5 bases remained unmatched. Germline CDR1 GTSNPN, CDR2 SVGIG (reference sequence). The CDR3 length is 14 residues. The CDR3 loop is CAWSEGAGNTEAFF. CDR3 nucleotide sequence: TGTGCCTGGAGCGAGGGGGCAGGGAACACTGAAGCTTTCTTT.

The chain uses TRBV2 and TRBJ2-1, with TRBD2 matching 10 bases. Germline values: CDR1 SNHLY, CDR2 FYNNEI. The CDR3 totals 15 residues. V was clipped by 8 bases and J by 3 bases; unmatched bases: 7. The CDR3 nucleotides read TGTGCCAGCTTTCGGACTAGCGGAATCTACAATGAGCAGTTCTTC. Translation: CASFRTSGIYNEQFF. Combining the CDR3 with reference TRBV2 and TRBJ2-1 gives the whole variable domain EPEVTQTPSHQVTQMGQEVILRCVPISNHLYFYWYRQILGQKVEFLVSFYNNEISEKSEIFDDQFSVERPDGSNFTLKIRSTKLEDSAMYFCASFRTSGIYNEQFFGPGTRLTVL.